The sample holds a few counts of the clone carrying this T cell receptor (beta chain). Its antigen is not identified. These data originate in a study of T cell repertoires in cytomegalovirus infection. General observations from the study: Summed frequency of public TCR beta families distinguished CMV carriers with the relevant HLA.

TCRdb re-analysed the reads in MiXCR, keeping a single row per CDR3 protein. The sample holds approximately 630,000 distinct CDR3 sequences, approximately 24% seen once. The germline CDR1 and CDR2 sequences are DFQATT and SNEGSKA (reference sequence). The CDR3 extends over 15 amino acids. V was pared by 0 bases and J by 0 bases, with 9 bases between. V gene TRBV20-1 combines with J gene TRBJ2-1; D not resolved. Sample: CD8+ T cells from PBMCs. The TCR was taken from a human donor in good health (CMV status not recorded). Some clones in this sample may be carry-over from other donors' samples. CDR3 DNA: TGCAGTGCTAGAGATGGGTTGAGCTCCTACAATGAGCAGTTCTTC. It translates to CSARDGLSSYNEQFF.